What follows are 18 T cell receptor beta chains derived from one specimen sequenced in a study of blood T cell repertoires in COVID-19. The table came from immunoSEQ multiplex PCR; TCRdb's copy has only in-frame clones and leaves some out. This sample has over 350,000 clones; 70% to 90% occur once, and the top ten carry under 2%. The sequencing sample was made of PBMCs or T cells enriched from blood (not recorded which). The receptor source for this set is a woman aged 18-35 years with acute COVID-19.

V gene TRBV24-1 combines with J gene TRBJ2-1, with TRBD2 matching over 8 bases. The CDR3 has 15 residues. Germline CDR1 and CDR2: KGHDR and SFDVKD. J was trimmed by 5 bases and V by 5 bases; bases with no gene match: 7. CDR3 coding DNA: TGTGCCACCAGTGTCGGGGGGGGGCAAAACAATGAGCAGTTCTTC. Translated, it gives CATSVGGGQNNEQFF.

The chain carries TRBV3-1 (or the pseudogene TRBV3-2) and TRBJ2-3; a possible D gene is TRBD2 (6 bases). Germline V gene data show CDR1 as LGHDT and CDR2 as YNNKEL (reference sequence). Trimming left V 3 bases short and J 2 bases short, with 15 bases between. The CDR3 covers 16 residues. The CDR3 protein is CASSHSLGSNTDTQYF. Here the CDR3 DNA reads TGTGCCAGCAGCCATTCGCTCGGGAGTAACACAGATACGCAGTATTTT.

The CDR3 DNA reads TGTGCCAGTCAGACAGGGAACTATGGCTACACCTTC. Amino acids: CASQTGNYGYTF. The chain employs TRBV2 and TRBJ1-2; 7 bases match TRBD1. Trimming cost V 9 bases and J 2 bases; bases outside gene matches: 3. The V gene's germline CDR1 is SNHLY and CDR2 FYNNEI. The CDR3 is 12 amino acids.

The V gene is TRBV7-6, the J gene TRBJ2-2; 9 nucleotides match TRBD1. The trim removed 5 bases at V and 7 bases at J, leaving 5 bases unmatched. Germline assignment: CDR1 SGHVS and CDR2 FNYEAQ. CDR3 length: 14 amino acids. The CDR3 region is CASSPRQGDGELFF. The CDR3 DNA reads TGTGCCAGCAGCCCCAGACAGGGGGACGGGGAGCTGTTTTTT.

CDR3: CASKGLADEQYF. In DNA, the CDR3 is TGTGCCAGCAAGGGACTAGCTGACGAGCAGTACTTC. The chain links TRBV12-3 or TRBV12-4 to TRBJ2-7, with 9 bases lining up with TRBD2. J gave up 5 bases and V 7 bases, and 3 bases lay outside the gene matches. The CDR3 totals 12 residues.

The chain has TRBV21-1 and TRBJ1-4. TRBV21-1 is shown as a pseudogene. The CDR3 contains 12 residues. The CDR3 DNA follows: TGTGCCAGCAGCTGCCGTCGGGACTTGGGGATTTTT. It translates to CASSCRRDLGIF.

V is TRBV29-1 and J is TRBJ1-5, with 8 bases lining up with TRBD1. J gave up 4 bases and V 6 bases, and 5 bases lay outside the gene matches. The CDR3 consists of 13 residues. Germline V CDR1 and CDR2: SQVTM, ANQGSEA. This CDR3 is CSVETGVNQPQHF. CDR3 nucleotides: TGCAGCGTGGAGACAGGGGTAAATCAGCCCCAGCATTTT.

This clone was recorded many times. The CDR3 loop reads CASSQGSRAYEQYF. CDR3 in DNA: TGCGCCAGCAGCCAAGGAAGCAGGGCCTACGAGCAGTACTTC. This chain uses TRBV4-1 with TRBJ2-7; tentatively, D is TRBD1 (5 bases). Germline-derived CDR1 and CDR2 are MGHRA and YSYEKL. Trimming removed 1 base from V and 2 bases from J, with 9 bases in between. The CDR3 is made up of 14 amino acids.

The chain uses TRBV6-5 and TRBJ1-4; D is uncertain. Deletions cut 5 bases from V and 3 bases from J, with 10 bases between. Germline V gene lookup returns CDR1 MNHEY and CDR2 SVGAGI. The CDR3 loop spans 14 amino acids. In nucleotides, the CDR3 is TGTGCCAGCAGTCTTACTAGAGCTAATGAAAAACTGTTTTTT. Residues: CASSLTRANEKLFF.

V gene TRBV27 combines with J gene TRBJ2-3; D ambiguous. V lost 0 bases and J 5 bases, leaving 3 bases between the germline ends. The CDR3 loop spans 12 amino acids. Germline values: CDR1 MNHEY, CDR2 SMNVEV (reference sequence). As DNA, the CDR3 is TGTGCCAGCAGTTTATCTAAAGATACGCAGTATTTT. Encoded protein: CASSLSKDTQYF.

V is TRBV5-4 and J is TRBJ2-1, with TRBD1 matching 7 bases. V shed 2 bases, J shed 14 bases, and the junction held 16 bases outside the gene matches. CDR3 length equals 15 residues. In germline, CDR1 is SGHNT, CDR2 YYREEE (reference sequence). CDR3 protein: CASSFLAGQDQKKFF. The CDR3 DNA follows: TGTGCCAGCAGCTTTCTAGCAGGACAGGACCAGAAGAAGTTCTTC.

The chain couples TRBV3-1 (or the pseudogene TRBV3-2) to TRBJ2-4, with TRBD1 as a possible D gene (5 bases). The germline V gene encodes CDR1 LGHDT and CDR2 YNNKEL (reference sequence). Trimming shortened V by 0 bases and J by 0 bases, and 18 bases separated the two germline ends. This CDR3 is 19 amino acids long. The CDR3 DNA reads TGTGCCAGCAGCCAAGATCAGGCAGGGATCAACCTAGCCAAAAACATTCAGTACTTC. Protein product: CASSQDQAGINLAKNIQYF.

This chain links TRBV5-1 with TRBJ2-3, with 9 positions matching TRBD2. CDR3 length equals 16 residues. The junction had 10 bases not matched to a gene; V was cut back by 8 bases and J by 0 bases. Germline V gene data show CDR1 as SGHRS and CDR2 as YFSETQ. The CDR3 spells CASRGRAGGSTDTQYF. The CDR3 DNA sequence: TGCGCCAGTCGGGGGAGAGCGGGAGGTAGCACAGATACGCAGTATTTT.

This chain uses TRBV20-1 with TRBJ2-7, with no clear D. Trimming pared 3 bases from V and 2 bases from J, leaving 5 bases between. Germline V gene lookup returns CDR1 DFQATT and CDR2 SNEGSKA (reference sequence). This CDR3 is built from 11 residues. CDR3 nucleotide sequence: TGCAGTGCTAGTCGGGCCTACGAGCAGTACTTC. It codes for CSASRAYEQYF.

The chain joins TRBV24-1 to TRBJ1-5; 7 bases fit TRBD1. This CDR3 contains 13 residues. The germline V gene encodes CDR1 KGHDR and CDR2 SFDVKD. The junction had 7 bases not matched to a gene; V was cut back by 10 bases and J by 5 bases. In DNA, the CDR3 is TGTGCCACACAGGGGCATGGGGATCAGCCCCAGCATTTT. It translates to CATQGHGDQPQHF.

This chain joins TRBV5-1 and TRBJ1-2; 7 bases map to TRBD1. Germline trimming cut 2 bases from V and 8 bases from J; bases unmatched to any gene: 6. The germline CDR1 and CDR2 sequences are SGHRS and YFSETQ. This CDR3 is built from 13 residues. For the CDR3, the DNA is TGCGCCAGCAGCTTAACAGGGGTGTGGGGCTACACCTTC. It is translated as CASSLTGVWGYTF. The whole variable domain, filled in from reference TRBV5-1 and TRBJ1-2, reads KAGVTQTPRYLIKTRGQQVTLSCSPISGHRSVSWYQQTPGQGLQFLFEYFSETQRNKGNFPGRFSGRQFSNSRSEMNVSTLELGDSALYLCASSLTGVWGYTFGSGTRLTVV.

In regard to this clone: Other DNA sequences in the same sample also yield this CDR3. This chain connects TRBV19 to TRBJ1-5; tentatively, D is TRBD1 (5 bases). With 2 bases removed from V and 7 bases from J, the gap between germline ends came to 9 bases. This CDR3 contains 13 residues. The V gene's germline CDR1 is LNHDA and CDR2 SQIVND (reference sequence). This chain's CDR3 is CASSIQGGQPQHF. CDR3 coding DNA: TGTGCCAGTAGTATACAGGGTGGGCAGCCCCAGCATTTT.

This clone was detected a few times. Here the CDR3 DNA reads TGCGCCAGCAGCCCGGGACGGGAGTCCTATGGCTACACCTTC. Translation gives CASSPGRESYGYTF. The chain uses TRBV5-1 and TRBJ1-2; D may be TRBD1 (5 bases). Germline V gene data show CDR1 as SGHRS and CDR2 as YFSETQ. The CDR3 extends over 14 amino acids. V gave up 4 bases and J gave up 4 bases, with 14 bases separating them.